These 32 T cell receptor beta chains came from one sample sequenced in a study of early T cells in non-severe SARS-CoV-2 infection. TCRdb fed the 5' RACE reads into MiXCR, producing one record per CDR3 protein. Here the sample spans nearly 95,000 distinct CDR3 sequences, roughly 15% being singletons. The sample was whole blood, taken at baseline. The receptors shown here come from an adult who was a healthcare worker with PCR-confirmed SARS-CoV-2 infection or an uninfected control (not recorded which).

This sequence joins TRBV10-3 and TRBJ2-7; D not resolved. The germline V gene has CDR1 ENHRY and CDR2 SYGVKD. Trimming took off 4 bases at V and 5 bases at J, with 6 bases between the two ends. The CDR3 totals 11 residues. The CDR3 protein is CAISVRDEQYF. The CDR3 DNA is TGTGCCATCAGTGTAAGGGACGAGCAGTACTTC.

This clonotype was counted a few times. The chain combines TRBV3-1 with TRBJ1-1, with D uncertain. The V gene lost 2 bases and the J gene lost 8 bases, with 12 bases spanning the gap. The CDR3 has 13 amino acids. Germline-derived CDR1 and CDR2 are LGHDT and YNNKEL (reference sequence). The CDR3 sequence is CASSQFLYREAFF. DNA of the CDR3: TGTGCCAGCAGCCAATTTCTTTACCGGGAAGCTTTCTTT.

The CDR3, as DNA: TGTGCCAGCAGTCTCAGCGGGGGGGCTAGCACAGATACGCAGTATTTT. Translating it yields CASSLSGGASTDTQYF. The chain carries TRBV28 and TRBJ2-3; 10 nucleotides line up with TRBD2. This CDR3 is built from 16 residues. The germline V gene has CDR1 MDHEN and CDR2 SYDVKM. V shed 5 bases and J 0 bases; nucleotides not matched to a gene: 5.

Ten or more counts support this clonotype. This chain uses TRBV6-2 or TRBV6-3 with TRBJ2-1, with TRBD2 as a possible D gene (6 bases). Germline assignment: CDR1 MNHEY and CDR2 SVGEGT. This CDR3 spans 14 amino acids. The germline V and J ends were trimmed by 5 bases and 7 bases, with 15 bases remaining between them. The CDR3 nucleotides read TGTGCCAGCAGTAACCGGGACTCGAGGAATGAGCAGTTCTTC. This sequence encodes CASSNRDSRNEQFF.

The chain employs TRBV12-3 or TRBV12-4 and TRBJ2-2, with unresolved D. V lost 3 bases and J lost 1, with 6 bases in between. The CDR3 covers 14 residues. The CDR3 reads CASSFGRNTGELFF. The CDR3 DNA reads TGTGCCAGCAGTTTTGGCAGGAACACCGGGGAGCTGTTTTTT.

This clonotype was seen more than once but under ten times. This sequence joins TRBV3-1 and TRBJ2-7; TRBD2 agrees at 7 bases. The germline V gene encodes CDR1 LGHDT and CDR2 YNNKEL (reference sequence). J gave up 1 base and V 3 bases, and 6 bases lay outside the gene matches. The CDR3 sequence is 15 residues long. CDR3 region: CASSQGTMTSYEQYF. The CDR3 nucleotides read TGTGCCAGCAGCCAGGGGACTATGACTTCCTACGAGCAGTACTTC.

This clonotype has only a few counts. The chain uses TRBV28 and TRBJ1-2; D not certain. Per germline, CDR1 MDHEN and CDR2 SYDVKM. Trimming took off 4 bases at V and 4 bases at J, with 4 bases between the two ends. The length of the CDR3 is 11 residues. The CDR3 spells CASSSRYGYTF. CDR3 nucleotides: TGTGCCAGCAGTTCCCGCTATGGCTACACCTTC.

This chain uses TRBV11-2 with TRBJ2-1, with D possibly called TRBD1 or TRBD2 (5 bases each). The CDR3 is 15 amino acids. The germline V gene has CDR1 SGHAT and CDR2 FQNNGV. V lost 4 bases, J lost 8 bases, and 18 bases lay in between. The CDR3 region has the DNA TGTGCCAGCAGCTCCGGGGACCTCTTTGAGGATGAGCAGTTCTTC. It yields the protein CASSSGDLFEDEQFF.

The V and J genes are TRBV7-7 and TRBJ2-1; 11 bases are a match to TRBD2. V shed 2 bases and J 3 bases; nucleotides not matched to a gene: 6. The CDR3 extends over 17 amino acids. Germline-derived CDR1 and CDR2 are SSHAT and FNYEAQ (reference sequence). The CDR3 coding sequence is TGTGCCAGCAGCTTACAGGTGGGACTAGCGGACTACAATGAGCAGTTCTTC. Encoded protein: CASSLQVGLADYNEQFF.

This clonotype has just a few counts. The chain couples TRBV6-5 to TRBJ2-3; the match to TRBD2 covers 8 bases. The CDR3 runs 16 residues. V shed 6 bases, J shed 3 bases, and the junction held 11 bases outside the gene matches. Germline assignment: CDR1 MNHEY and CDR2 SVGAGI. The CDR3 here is CASSPGAGGGTDTQYF. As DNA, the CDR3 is TGTGCCAGCAGCCCCGGGGCGGGAGGAGGGACAGATACGCAGTATTTT.

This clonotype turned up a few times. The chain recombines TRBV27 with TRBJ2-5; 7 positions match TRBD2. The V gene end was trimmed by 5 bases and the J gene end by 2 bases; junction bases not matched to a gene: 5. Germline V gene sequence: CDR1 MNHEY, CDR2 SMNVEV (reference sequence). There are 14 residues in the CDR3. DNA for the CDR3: TGTGCCAGCAGTGCGGGGGTAGAACAAGAGACCCAGTACTTC. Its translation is CASSAGVEQETQYF.

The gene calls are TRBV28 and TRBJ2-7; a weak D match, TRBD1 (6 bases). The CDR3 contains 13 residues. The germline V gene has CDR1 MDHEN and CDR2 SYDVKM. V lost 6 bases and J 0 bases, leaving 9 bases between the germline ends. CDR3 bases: TGTGCCAGCAGGGACAGATACTCCTACGAGCAGTACTTC. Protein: CASRDRYSYEQYF.

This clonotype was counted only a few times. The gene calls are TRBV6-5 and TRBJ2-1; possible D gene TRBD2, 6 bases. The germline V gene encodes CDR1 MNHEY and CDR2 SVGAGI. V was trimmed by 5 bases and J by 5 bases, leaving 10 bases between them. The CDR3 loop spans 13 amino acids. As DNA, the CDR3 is TGTGCCAGCAGTGGACGGGAGCACAATGAGCAGTTCTTC. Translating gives CASSGREHNEQFF.

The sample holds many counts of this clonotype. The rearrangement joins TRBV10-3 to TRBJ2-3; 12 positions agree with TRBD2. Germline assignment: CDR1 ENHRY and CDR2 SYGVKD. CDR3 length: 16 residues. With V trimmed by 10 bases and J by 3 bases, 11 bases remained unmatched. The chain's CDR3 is CATSLQGTSGTDTQYF. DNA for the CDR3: TGTGCCACCTCTCTCCAGGGGACTAGCGGGACAGATACGCAGTATTTT.

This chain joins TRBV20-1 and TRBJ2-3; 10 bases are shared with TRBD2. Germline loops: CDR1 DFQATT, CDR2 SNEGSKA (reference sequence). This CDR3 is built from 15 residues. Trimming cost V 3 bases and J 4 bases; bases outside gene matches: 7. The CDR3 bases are TGCAGTGCTAGCCCAGCGGGAGGGCCCCCAGATACGCAGTATTTT. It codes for CSASPAGGPPDTQYF.

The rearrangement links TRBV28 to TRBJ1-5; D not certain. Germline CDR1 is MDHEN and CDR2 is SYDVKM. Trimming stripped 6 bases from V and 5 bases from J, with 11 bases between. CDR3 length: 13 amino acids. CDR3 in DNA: TGTGCCAGCAGCCCGAGCGGGCATCAGCCCCAGCATTTT. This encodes CASSPSGHQPQHF.

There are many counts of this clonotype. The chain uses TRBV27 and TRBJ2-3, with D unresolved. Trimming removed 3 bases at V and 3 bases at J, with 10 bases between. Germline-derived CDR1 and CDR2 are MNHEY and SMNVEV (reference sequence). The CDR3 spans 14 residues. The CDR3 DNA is TGTGCCAGCAGTTTGAGAGCTTTAACAGATACGCAGTATTTT. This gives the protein CASSLRALTDTQYF.

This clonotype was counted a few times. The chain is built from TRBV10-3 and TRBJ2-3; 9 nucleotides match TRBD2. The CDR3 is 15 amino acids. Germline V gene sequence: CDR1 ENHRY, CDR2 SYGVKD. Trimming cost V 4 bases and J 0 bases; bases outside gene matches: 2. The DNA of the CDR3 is TGTGCCATCAGTGCTAGCGGGACTAGCACAGATACGCAGTATTTT. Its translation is CAISASGTSTDTQYF.

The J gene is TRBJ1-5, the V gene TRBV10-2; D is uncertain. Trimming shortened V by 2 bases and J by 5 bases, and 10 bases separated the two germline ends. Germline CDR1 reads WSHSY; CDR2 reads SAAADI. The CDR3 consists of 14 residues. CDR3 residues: CASSETVRDQPQHF. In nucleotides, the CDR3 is TGCGCCAGCAGTGAGACCGTAAGGGATCAGCCCCAGCATTTT.

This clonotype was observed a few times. CDR3: CASSGQGSTDTQYF. The CDR3 DNA sequence: TGTGCCAGCAGCGGACAGGGGTCCACAGATACGCAGTATTTT. V gene TRBV7-9 combines with J gene TRBJ2-3; 9 bases match TRBD1. Germline CDR1 and CDR2: SEHNR and FQNEAQ (reference sequence). The CDR3 loop spans 14 amino acids. V lost 5 bases, J lost 2 bases, and 2 bases stayed unmatched.

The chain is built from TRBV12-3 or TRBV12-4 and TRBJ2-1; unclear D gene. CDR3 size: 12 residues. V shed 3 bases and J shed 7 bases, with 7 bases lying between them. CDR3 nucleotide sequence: TGTGCCAGCAGTTTTCGGCCGAATGAGCAGTTCTTC. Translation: CASSFRPNEQFF.

This CDR3 is CASSSRTSGLYNEQFF. CDR3 sequence (DNA): TGTGCCAGCAGCTCCCGGACTAGCGGGTTGTACAATGAGCAGTTCTTC. The rearrangement joins TRBV5-4 to TRBJ2-1; 11 bases match TRBD2. The V segment lost 3 bases and the J segment 4 bases; nucleotides outside the gene matches: 6. Germline V lookup: CDR1 SGHNT, CDR2 YYREEE (reference sequence). The CDR3 has 16 residues.

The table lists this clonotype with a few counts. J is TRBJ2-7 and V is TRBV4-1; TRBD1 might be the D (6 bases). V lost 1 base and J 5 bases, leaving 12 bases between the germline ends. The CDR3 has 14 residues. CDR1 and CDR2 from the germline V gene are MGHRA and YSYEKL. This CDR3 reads CASSQGQDPDEQYF. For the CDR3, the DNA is TGCGCCAGCAGCCAAGGACAGGACCCAGACGAGCAGTACTTC.

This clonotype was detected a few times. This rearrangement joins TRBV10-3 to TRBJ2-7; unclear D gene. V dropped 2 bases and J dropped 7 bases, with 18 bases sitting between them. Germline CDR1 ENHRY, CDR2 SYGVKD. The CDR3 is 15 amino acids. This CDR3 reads CAISEDREFLQEQYF. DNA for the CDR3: TGTGCCATCAGTGAGGATAGGGAATTCCTACAAGAGCAGTACTTC.

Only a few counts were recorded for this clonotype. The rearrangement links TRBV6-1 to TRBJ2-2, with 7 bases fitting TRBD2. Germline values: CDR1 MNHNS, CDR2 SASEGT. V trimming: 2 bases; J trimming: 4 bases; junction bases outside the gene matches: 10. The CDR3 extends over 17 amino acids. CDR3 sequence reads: CASSELIGGRATGELFF. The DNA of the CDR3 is TGTGCCAGCAGTGAATTAATCGGGGGGAGGGCCACCGGGGAGCTGTTTTTT.

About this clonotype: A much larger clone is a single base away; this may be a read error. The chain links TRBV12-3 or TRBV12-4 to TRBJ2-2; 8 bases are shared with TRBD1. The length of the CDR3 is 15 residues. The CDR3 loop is CASSLRQGNIGELFF. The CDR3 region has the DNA TGTGCCAGCAGTCTAAGACAGGGGAACATCGGGGAGCTGTTTTTT.

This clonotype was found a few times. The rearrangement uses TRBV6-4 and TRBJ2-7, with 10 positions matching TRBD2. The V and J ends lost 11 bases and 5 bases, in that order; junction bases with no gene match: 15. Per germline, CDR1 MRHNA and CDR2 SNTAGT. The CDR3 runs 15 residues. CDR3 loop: CACPTGTSDRHEQYF. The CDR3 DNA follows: TGTGCCTGCCCCACCGGGACTAGCGATCGACACGAGCAGTACTTC.

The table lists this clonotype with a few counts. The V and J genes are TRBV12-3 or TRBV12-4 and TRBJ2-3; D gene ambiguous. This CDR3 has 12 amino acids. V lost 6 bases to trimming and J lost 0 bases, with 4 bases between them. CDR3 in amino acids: CASRESTDTQYF. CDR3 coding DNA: TGTGCCAGCAGGGAAAGCACAGATACGCAGTATTTT.

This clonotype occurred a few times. The DNA of the CDR3 is TGCAGTGCTAGGTCTTACCGGAGTGAAGATACGCAGTATTTT. It specifies CSARSYRSEDTQYF. This rearrangement joins TRBV20-1 to TRBJ2-3; D not resolved. The V and J ends lost 3 bases and 5 bases respectively, with 15 bases between them. This CDR3 is built from 14 residues. Germline V gene lookup returns CDR1 DFQATT and CDR2 SNEGSKA (reference sequence).

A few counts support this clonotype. CDR3 in amino acids: CAWNRDTITGELFF. CDR3 nucleotide sequence: TGTGCCTGGAATCGGGACACAATTACCGGGGAGCTGTTTTTT. The chain has TRBV30 and TRBJ2-2, with D possibly being TRBD1 (6 bases). This CDR3 contains 14 residues. The V gene lost 4 bases and the J gene lost 5 bases, with 14 bases spanning the gap. CDR1 is GTSNPN, CDR2 SVGIG, per germline (reference sequence).

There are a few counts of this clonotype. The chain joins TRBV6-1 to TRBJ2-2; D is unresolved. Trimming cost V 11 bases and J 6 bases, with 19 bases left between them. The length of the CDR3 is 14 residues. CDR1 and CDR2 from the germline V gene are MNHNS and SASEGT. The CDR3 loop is CACNLGFNSGELFF. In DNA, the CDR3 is TGTGCCTGTAATTTGGGTTTTAATTCCGGGGAGCTGTTTTTT.

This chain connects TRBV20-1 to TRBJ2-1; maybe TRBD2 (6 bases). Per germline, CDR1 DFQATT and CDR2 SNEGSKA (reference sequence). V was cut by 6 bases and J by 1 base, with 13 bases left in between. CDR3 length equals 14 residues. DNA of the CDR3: TGCAGTGCAAGGGGCGGGATATCCTACAATGAGCAGTTCTTC. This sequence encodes CSARGGISYNEQFF.